Detailed here is one T cell receptor (beta chain). The antigen is unknown. This entry belongs to a study of cytomegalovirus exposure and HLA in healthy donors. Study-wide findings and caveats: CMV serostatus stood as the only immune exposure information on hand.

PCR primers comprised 60 Vbeta and 13 Jbeta primers. Libraries were prepared by immunoSEQ multiplex PCR; TCRdb keeps only in-frame clonotypes and omits some of them. The sample carries more than 150,000 clones, 84% recorded once. Material: PBMCs. This clonotype originated in a woman in her forties or fifties in good health and CMV-seropositive.

CDR3 sequence (DNA): TGTGCCAGCAGTGGACTGCAGCCGGCCTCCAATGAGCAGTTCTTC. It translates to CASSGLQPASNEQFF. The rearrangement uses TRBV6-1 and TRBJ2-1; D unclear. The germline CDR1 and CDR2 sequences are MNHNS and SASEGT. The CDR3 has 15 amino acids. V was clipped by 4 bases and J by 6 bases, with 16 bases between them.